This TCR beta chain was sequenced during a study of T cells in Graves' hyperthyroidism and ophthalmopathy. Overall study context: Peripheral blood samples were taken at initial diagnosis, prior to any treatment.

The study's findings and limits: Most clonotypes expanded in thyroid above 0.001 were likewise present in blood.

The CDR3 regions of TCR beta were amplified from RNA transcripts. HTBI primers were employed in a first-round RT-PCR of the TCR CDR3. TCRdb re-derived calls from the multiplex PCR reads in MiXCR, one entry per CDR3 protein. The table lists approximately 430,000 distinct CDR3 sequences, roughly 15% of them singletons. The CDR3 totals 14 residues. The germline V and J ends were trimmed by 8 bases and 7 bases, with 15 bases remaining between them. Germline-derived CDR1 and CDR2 are MNHNS and SASEGT. The sample holds many counts of this clonotype. Its antigen is unknown. For ophthalmopathy patients, the Clinical Activity Score was at least 3 and the NOSPECS grade at least 4; duration was under 3 months. Patients having uncontrolled infection, another autoimmune disease, pregnancy or lactation were not included.

The chain employs TRBV6-1 and TRBJ1-6, with a tentative D call TRBD1 (6 bases). The source material was blood. This TCR was sampled from a man between 18 and 29 years old with Graves' ophthalmopathy. CDR3 sequence: CASELGQSNSPLHF. CDR3 bases: TGTGCCAGCGAACTCGGACAGTCGAATTCACCCCTCCACTTT.